This T cell receptor beta chain was retrieved from a study of blood T cells in healthy people across ages. Study context: Template switching picked up about one barcoded beta molecule for each two T cells.

As to this clonotype: As yet, its antigen is unknown.

Germline loops: CDR1 SGHAT, CDR2 FQNNGV. CDR3 size: 15 residues. V trimming: 5 bases; J trimming: 3 bases; junction bases outside the gene matches: 4. A second roughly 6 to 12 cycle PCR used barcoded and J-beta primers. TCRdb itself ran the 5' RACE reads through MiXCR, one entry per CDR3 protein. Of 750,000 or so distinct CDR3 sequences listed, approximately 25% are singletons. Study results and caveats: Long-lived and aged donors differed, with more naive CD4+ cells and higher diversity in the long-lived.

This sample was also put to use in a study of T cells of mothers and their children.

V and J are TRBV11-2 and TRBJ2-5, with 12 positions matching TRBD2. This clonotype was sampled from a boy younger than 18 in good health. Material: blood. The CDR3 DNA sequence: TGTGCCAGCAGCCCCCGGACTAGCGGGGAAGAGACCCAGTACTTC. Its protein is CASSPRTSGEETQYF.